Each of the 25 T cell receptor beta chains below was sequenced from the same sample in a study of blood T cell repertoires in COVID-19. Assay used: immunoSEQ multiplex PCR; TCRdb lists only in-frame clones, some missing. The sample carries about 270,000 clones, approximately 91% recorded once. The specimen was PBMCs or T cells enriched from blood (not recorded which). All receptors come from a middle-aged woman with acute COVID-19.

The V and J genes are TRBV18 and TRBJ1-1; D is perhaps TRBD1 (5 bases). Trimming shortened V by 3 bases and J by 0 bases, and 14 bases separated the two germline ends. This CDR3 has 16 residues. Germline lookup yields CDR1 KGHSH and CDR2 LQKENI. CDR3 region: CASSPGGIQMNTEAFF. Here the CDR3 DNA reads TGTGCCAGCTCACCGGGGGGAATTCAAATGAACACTGAAGCTTTCTTT.

The V and J genes are TRBV19 and TRBJ1-5, with D unresolved. Trimming shortened V by 3 bases and J by 2 bases, and 14 bases separated the two germline ends. CDR3 length: 16 residues. Per germline, CDR1 LNHDA and CDR2 SQIVND (reference sequence). The CDR3 DNA follows: TGTGCCAGTAGTATTTGGTTGGCGGGCGGCAATCAGCCCCAGCATTTT. Amino acid sequence: CASSIWLAGGNQPQHF.

The rearrangement uses TRBV27 and TRBJ2-2; D may be TRBD2 (6 bases). The CDR3 contains 15 residues. CDR1 and CDR2 from the germline V gene are MNHEY and SMNVEV (reference sequence). The germline V and J ends were trimmed by 5 bases and 5 bases, with 15 bases remaining between them. Written as DNA, the CDR3 is TGTGCCAGCAGTCAATCCGGGACTGGGACCGGGGAGCTGTTTTTT. Its translation: CASSQSGTGTGELFF.

This clone is a singleton in its sample. The V gene is TRBV7-9, the J gene TRBJ2-2; no firm D call. Trimming left V 2 bases short and J 7 bases short, with 2 bases between. The CDR3 is 11 amino acids. In germline, CDR1 is SEHNR, CDR2 FQNEAQ (reference sequence). CDR3 coding DNA: TGTGCCAGCAGCTTACTCGGGGAGCTGTTTTTT. This sequence encodes CASSLLGELFF.

The CDR3 protein is CASSLDPGQNYEQYF. The CDR3 DNA reads TGTGCCAGCAGCTTAGACCCGGGACAGAACTACGAGCAGTACTTC. The rearrangement joins TRBV11-3 to TRBJ2-7, with 7 bases identical to TRBD1. The CDR3 loop spans 15 amino acids. Germline lookup yields CDR1 SGHNT and CDR2 YENEEA. The junction had 5 bases not matched to a gene; V was cut back by 0 bases and J by 3 bases. The variable domain in full, completed from reference TRBV11-3 and TRBJ2-7, reads EAGVVQSPRYKIIEKKQPVAFWCNPISGHNTLYWYLQNLGQGPELLIRYENEEAVDDSQLPKDRFSAERLKGVDSTLKIQPAELGDSAVYLCASSLDPGQNYEQYFGPGTRLTVT.

V is TRBV5-8 and J is TRBJ1-4; possible D gene TRBD1, 6 bases. There are 16 residues in the CDR3. Trimming cost V 10 bases and J 0 bases, with 19 bases left between them. CDR1 SGHTS and CDR2 YDEGEE come from the germline V gene. This CDR3 reads CAFSTGTLATNEKLFF. DNA of the CDR3: TGTGCCTTCTCCACAGGGACCCTTGCAACTAATGAAAAACTGTTTTTT.

The CDR3 sequence is CASSQVTSGGRWNIQYF. The CDR3 DNA sequence: TGTGCCAGCAGCCAGGTTACTAGCGGGGGCCGGTGGAACATTCAGTACTTC. This chain uses TRBV3-1 (or the pseudogene TRBV3-2) with TRBJ2-4; 11 bases align to TRBD2. Germline CDR1 LGHDT, CDR2 YNNKEL (reference sequence). J was trimmed by 7 bases and V by 3 bases; bases with no gene match: 11. This CDR3 has 17 residues.

The chain combines TRBV18 with TRBJ1-1; 7 bases fit TRBD1. Germline V CDR1 and CDR2: KGHSH, LQKENI. V gave up 3 bases and J gave up 0 bases; unmatched junction bases: 4. The CDR3 length is 15 residues. In nucleotides, the CDR3 is TGTGCCAGCTCACCGTCGACAGGGATGAACACTGAAGCTTTCTTT. Protein product: CASSPSTGMNTEAFF.

This clone was found many times. The chain is built from TRBV5-4 and TRBJ2-7, with 12 bases matching TRBD2. CDR3 size: 16 residues. V shed 3 bases and J 2 bases; nucleotides not matched to a gene: 6. Germline CDR1 and CDR2: SGHNT and YYREEE (reference sequence). The chain's CDR3 is CASSSMTSGSPYEQYF. CDR3 nucleotide sequence: TGTGCCAGCAGCTCGATGACTAGCGGGAGCCCCTACGAGCAGTACTTC.

V gene TRBV29-1 combines with J gene TRBJ2-5, with D possibly matching TRBD1 (5 bases). V was trimmed by 0 bases and J by 3 bases, leaving 5 bases between them. CDR1 SQVTM and CDR2 ANQGSEA come from the germline V gene. There are 12 residues in the CDR3. The CDR3 here is CSVEDREETQYF. The CDR3 DNA reads TGCAGCGTTGAAGACAGGGAAGAGACCCAGTACTTC. Supplemented by reference TRBV29-1 and TRBJ2-5, the full variable domain reads SAVISQKPSRDICQRGTSLTIQCQVDSQVTMMFWYRQQPGQSLTLIATANQGSEATYESGFVIDKFPISRPNLTFSTLTVSNMSPEDSSIYLCSVEDREETQYFGPGTRLLVL.

The rearrangement uses TRBV30 and TRBJ1-1; D is possibly TRBD1 (6 bases). Germline V gene lookup returns CDR1 GTSNPN and CDR2 SVGIG (reference sequence). Trimming removed 5 bases at V and 3 bases at J, with 13 bases between. The CDR3 is 13 amino acids. The DNA for the CDR3 is TGTGCCTGGGACAGGTCCAAGTACACTGAAGCTTTCTTT. Residues: CAWDRSKYTEAFF.

The chain employs TRBV2 and TRBJ2-1, with a weak D call TRBD2 (5 bases). Germline-derived CDR1 and CDR2 are SNHLY and FYNNEI. V gave up 8 bases and J gave up 8 bases, with 13 bases separating them. This CDR3 is 12 amino acids long. CDR3 in amino acids: CASELAGHEQFF. The DNA of the CDR3 is TGTGCCAGCGAGTTGGCGGGCCATGAGCAGTTCTTC.

This chain connects TRBV7-2 to TRBJ2-2, with D perhaps TRBD2 (6 bases). The CDR3 runs to 16 residues. V was cut by 2 bases and J by 8 bases, with 18 bases left in between. CDR1 and CDR2 from the germline V gene are SGHTA and FQGNSA. CDR3 nucleotides: TGTGCCAGCAGCTTAAGTAGCGGTTGGGGAGTTGGGGAGCTGTTTTTT. The encoded protein is CASSLSSGWGVGELFF. Combining the CDR3 with reference TRBV7-2 and TRBJ2-2 gives the whole variable domain GAGVSQSPSNKVTEKGKDVELRCDPISGHTALYWYRQSLGQGLEFLIYFQGNSAPDKSGLPSDRFSAERTGGSVSTLTIQRTQQEDSAVYLCASSLSSGWGVGELFFGEGSRLTVL.

The V gene is TRBV28, the J gene TRBJ1-1; D perhaps matches TRBD1 (6 bases). V gave up 6 bases and J gave up 6 bases, with 14 bases separating them. CDR1 is MDHEN, CDR2 SYDVKM, per germline. This CDR3 spans 13 amino acids. CDR3 amino acids: CASSSNRAAEAFF. For the CDR3, the DNA is TGTGCCAGCAGCTCAAACAGGGCCGCTGAAGCTTTCTTT.

The gene calls are TRBV5-4 and TRBJ2-3, with 10 bases lining up with TRBD1. Germline CDR1 SGHNT, CDR2 YYREEE (reference sequence). V was clipped by 1 base and J by 3 bases; unmatched bases: 17. This CDR3 is built from 20 residues. CDR3 in DNA: TGTGCCAGCAGCTTGTTCATCTGGACAGGGGGTTTAAGAGAGACAGATACGCAGTATTTT. The encoded protein is CASSLFIWTGGLRETDTQYF.

This chain uses TRBV7-6 with TRBJ1-1; D is ambiguous. Germline CDR1 SGHVS, CDR2 FNYEAQ. This CDR3 is built from 16 residues. V dropped 1 base and J dropped 2 bases, with 14 bases sitting between them. Written as DNA, the CDR3 is TGTGCCAGCAGCTTAGGGCGGGAAGCCACTAACACTGAAGCTTTCTTT. It is translated as CASSLGREATNTEAFF.

J is TRBJ1-5 and V is TRBV4-1; a weak D match, TRBD1 (5 bases). Germline V gives CDR1 MGHRA, CDR2 YSYEKL. The CDR3 runs 13 residues. Trimming cost V 0 bases and J 7 bases, with 7 bases left between them. The CDR3 sequence: CASSQDRVQPQHF. The CDR3 nucleotides are TGCGCCAGCAGCCAAGACAGGGTCCAGCCCCAGCATTTT.

The CDR3 reads CASSSVANEKLFF. CDR3 sequence (DNA): TGTGCCAGCAGCTCGGTGGCTAATGAAAAACTGTTTTTT. V and J are TRBV13 and TRBJ1-4; D gene uncertain. Germline CDR1 is PRHDT and CDR2 is FYEKMQ (reference sequence). The CDR3 totals 13 residues. Trimming cost V 4 bases and J 3 bases, with 6 bases left between them.

The gene calls are TRBV4-3 and TRBJ2-1; 8 bases map to TRBD1. CDR1 is LGHNA, CDR2 YSLEER, per germline. The CDR3 sequence is 16 residues long. With 5 bases clipped from V and 7 bases from J, the junction kept 13 bases outside the gene matches. Here the CDR3 reads CASSILTGGFGNEQFF. In DNA, the CDR3 is TGCGCCAGCAGCATTTTAACAGGGGGATTTGGTAATGAGCAGTTCTTC.

As for this clone: Other DNA sequences in this specimen translate into the identical CDR3. The chain is built from TRBV2 and TRBJ2-7; D remains ambiguous. Germline CDR1 and CDR2: SNHLY and FYNNEI. Trimming stripped 6 bases from V and 1 base from J, with 4 bases between. The CDR3 sequence is 11 residues long. The CDR3: CASSPSYEQYF. The CDR3 DNA reads as TGTGCCAGCAGCCCTTCCTACGAGCAGTACTTC.

The chain is built from TRBV6-6 and TRBJ1-1, with D perhaps matching TRBD1 (6 bases). The CDR3 is 13 residues long. V was clipped by 7 bases and J by 7 bases, with 16 bases between them. Germline V gene data show CDR1 as MNHNY and CDR2 as SVGAGI (reference sequence). CDR3 nucleotide sequence: TGTGCCAGCACCCCTCAGGGGAGGGATGAAGCTTTCTTT. It yields the protein CASTPQGRDEAFF.

The chain combines TRBV27 with TRBJ1-6, with 8 bases identical to TRBD1. CDR3 length equals 16 residues. V lost 6 bases and J lost 10; bases outside the gene matches: 14. Germline V gene lookup returns CDR1 MNHEY and CDR2 SMNVEV (reference sequence). The CDR3 here is CASSRTSRGQGSPLHF. In DNA, the CDR3 is TGTGCCAGCAGCCGCACGTCCAGGGGGCAGGGATCACCCCTCCACTTT.

The chain employs TRBV28 and TRBJ2-1, with 11 nucleotides matching TRBD2. This CDR3 spans 17 amino acids. Trimming cost V 5 bases and J 2 bases; bases outside gene matches: 8. Germline CDR1 MDHEN, CDR2 SYDVKM. CDR3 sequence reads: CASSGSAGLAAYNEQFF. The CDR3 coding sequence is TGTGCCAGCAGTGGTAGCGCGGGACTAGCGGCCTACAATGAGCAGTTCTTC.

V and J are TRBV24-1 and TRBJ1-2; D not certain. V shed 5 bases and J shed 4 bases, with 10 bases lying between them. This CDR3 is 13 amino acids long. CDR1 is KGHDR and CDR2 is SFDVKD in the germline V gene. The CDR3 region has the DNA TGTGCCACCAGTGGCACGGAGGCCTATGGCTACACCTTC. Its protein product is CATSGTEAYGYTF.

The chain employs TRBV15 and TRBJ2-7; D may be TRBD2 (7 bases). CDR1 and CDR2 from the germline V gene are LNHNV and YYDKDF (reference sequence). Trimming cost V 1 base and J 7 bases, with 20 bases left between them. This CDR3 spans 16 amino acids. This CDR3 reads CATSRAEGRGLKEQYF. The DNA of the CDR3 is TGTGCCACCAGCAGAGCGGAGGGGAGGGGGTTGAAGGAGCAGTACTTC.